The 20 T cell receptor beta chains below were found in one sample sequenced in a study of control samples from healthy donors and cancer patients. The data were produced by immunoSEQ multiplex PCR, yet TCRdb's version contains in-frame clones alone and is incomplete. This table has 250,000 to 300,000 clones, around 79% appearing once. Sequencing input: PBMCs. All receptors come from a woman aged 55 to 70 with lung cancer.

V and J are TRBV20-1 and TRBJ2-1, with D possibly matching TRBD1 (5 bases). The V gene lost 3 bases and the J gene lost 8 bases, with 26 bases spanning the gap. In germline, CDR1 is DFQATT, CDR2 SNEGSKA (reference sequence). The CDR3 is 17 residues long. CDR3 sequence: CSASLLAGSGSLHEQFF. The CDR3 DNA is TGCAGTGCTAGTCTACTCGCAGGGTCGGGCAGTCTGCATGAGCAGTTCTTC.

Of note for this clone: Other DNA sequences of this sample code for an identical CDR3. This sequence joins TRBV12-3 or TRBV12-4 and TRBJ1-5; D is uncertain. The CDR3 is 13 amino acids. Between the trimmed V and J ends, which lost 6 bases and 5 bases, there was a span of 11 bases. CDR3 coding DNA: TGTGCCAGCAGGTCCGGTGGGGATCAGCCCCAGCATTTT. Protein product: CASRSGGDQPQHF.

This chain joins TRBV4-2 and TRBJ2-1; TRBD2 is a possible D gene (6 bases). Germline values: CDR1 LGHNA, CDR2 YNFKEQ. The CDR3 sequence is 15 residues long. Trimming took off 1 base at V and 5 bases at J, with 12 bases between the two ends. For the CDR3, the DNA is TGTGCCAGCAGCCAAGTTAGTGCGGGAAACAATGAGCAGTTCTTC. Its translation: CASSQVSAGNNEQFF.

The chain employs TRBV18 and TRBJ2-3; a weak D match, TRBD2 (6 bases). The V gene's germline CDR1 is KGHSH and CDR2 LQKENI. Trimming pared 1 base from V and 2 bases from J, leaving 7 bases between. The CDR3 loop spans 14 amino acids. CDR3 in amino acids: CASSPLAATDTQYF. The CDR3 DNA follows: TGTGCCAGCTCACCACTAGCGGCCACAGATACGCAGTATTTT. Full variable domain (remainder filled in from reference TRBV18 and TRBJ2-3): NAGVMQNPRHLVRRRGQEARLRCSPMKGHSHVYWYRQLPEEGLKFMVYLQKENIIDESGMPKERFSAEFPKEGPSILRIQQVVRGDSAAYFCASSPLAATDTQYFGPGTRLTVL.

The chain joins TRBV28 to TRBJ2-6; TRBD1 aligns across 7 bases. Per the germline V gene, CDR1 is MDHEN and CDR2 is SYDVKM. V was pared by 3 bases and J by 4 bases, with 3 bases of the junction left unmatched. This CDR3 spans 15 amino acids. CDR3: CASSFDRDGANVLTF. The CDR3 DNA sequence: TGTGCCAGCAGTTTCGACAGGGACGGGGCCAACGTCCTGACTTTC.

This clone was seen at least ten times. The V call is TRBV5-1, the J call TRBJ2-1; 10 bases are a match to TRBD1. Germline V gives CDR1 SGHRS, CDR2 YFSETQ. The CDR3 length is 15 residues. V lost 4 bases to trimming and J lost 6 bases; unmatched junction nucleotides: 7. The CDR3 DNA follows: TGCGCCAGCAGCCTTAGGGACAGGGGCGGCAATGAGCAGTTCTTC. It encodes CASSLRDRGGNEQFF.

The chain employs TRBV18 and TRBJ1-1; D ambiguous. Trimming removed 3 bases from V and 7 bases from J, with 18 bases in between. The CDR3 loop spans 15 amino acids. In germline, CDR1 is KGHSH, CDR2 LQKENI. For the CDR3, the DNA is TGTGCCAGCTCACCGACCCGACAAGGGAGGGTTGAAGCTTTCTTT. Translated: CASSPTRQGRVEAFF.

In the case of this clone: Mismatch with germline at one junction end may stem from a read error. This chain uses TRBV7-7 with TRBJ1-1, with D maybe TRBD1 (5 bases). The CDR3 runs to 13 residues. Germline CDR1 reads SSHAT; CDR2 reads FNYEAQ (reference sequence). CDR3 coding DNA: TGTGCTAGCAGCTTGGGGGAGAACACTGAAGCTTTCTTT. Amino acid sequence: CASSLGENTEAFF.

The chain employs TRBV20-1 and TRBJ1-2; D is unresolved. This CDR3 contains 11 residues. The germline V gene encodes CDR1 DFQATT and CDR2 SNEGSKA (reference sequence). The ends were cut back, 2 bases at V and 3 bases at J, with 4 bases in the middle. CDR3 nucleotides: TGCAGTGCTAGATTATACTATGGCTACACCTTC. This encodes CSARLYYGYTF.

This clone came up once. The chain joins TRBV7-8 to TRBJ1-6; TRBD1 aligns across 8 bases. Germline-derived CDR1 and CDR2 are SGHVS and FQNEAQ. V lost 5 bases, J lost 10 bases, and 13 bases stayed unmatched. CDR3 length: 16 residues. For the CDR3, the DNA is TGTGCCAGCAGCCCTGGGACAGGCCTGCTCGGCTCACCCCTCCACTTT. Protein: CASSPGTGLLGSPLHF.

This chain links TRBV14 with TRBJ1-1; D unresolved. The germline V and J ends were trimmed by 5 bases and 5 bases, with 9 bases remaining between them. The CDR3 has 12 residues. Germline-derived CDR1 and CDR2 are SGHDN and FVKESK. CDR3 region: CASSIGVTEAFF. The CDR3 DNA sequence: TGTGCCAGCAGCATCGGGGTAACTGAAGCTTTCTTT. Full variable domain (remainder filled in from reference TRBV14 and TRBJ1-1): EAGVTQFPSHSVIEKGQTVTLRCDPISGHDNLYWYRRVMGKEIKFLLHFVKESKQDESGMPNNRFLAERTGGTYSTLKVQPAELEDSGVYFCASSIGVTEAFFGQGTRLTVV.

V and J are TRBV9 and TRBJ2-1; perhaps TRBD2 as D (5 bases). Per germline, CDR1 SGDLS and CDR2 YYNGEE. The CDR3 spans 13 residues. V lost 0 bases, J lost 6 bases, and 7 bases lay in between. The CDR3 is CASSVGTSNEQFF. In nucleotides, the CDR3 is TGTGCCAGCAGCGTAGGGACTTCCAATGAGCAGTTCTTC.

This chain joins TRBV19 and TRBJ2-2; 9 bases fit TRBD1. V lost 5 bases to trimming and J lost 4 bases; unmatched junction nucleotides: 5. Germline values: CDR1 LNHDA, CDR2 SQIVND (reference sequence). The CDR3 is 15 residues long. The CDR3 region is CASSPQTGGTGELFF. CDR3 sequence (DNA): TGTGCCAGTAGTCCCCAGACAGGGGGCACCGGGGAGCTGTTTTTT.

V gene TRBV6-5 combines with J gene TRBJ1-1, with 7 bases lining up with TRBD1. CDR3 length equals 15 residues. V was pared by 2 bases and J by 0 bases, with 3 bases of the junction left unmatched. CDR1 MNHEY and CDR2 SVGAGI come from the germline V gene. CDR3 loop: CASSYHRGMNTEAFF. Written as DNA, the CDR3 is TGTGCCAGCAGTTACCACAGGGGAATGAACACTGAAGCTTTCTTT.

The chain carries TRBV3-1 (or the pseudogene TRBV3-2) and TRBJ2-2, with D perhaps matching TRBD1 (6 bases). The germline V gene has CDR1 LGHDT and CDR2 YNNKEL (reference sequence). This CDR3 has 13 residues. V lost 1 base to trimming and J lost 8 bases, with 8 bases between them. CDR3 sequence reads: CASSQGTGGELFF. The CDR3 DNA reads TGTGCCAGCAGCCAAGGAACAGGGGGGGAGCTGTTTTTT.

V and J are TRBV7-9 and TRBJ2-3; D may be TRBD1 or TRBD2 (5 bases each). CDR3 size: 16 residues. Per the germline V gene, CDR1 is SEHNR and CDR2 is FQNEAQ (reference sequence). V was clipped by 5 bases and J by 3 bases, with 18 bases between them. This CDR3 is CASSLMGVGETDTQYF. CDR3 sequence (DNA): TGTGCCAGCAGCCTAATGGGGGTAGGGGAAACAGATACGCAGTATTTT.

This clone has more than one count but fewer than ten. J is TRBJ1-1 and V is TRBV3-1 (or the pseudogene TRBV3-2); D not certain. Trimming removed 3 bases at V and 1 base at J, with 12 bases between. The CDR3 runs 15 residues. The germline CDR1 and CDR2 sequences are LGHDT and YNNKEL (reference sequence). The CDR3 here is CASSQSAYTNTEAFF. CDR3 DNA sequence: TGTGCCAGCAGCCAGTCAGCCTACACGAACACTGAAGCTTTCTTT.

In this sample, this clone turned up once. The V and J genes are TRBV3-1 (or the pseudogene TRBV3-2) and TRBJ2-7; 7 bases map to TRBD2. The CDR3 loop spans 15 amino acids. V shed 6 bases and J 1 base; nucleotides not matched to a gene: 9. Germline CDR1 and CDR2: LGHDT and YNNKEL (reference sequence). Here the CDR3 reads CASSPGVSGSYEQYF. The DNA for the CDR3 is TGTGCCAGCAGTCCCGGCGTTAGCGGGTCCTACGAGCAGTACTTC.

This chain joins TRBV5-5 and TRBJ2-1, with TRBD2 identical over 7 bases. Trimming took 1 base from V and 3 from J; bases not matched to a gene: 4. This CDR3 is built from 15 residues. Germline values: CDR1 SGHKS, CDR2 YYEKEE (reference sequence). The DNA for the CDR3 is TGTGCCAGCAGCTTGTACGCTAGCGGCTACAATGAGCAGTTCTTC. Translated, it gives CASSLYASGYNEQFF.

The CDR3 protein is CASSQASTDTQYF. CDR3 sequence (DNA): TGTGCCAGCAGCCAAGCCAGCACAGATACGCAGTATTTT. V and J are TRBV14 and TRBJ2-3; D is ambiguous. Germline CDR1 and CDR2: SGHDN and FVKESK. Trimming took off 1 base at V and 0 bases at J, with 2 bases between the two ends. This CDR3 spans 13 amino acids.